The rows below give T cell receptor beta chains drawn from one sample of a study of blood T cell repertoires in COVID-19. Assay: immunoSEQ multiplex PCR; the TCRdb copy retains only in-frame clones and omits some. The sample lists 200,000 to 250,000 clones, roughly 88% seen once, with 14% to 15% in the top ten. The sample comprised PBMCs or T cells enriched from blood (not recorded which). The receptors originated from a woman aged 45-59 years with acute COVID-19. The CDR3 runs from the conserved cysteine through the conserved F or W. D genes are given only for firm matches. Some rows have no size entry. The others give once, few or many, or a class for an expanded clone.

J gene,D gene,clone size,V gene,CDR3 protein,CDR3 DNA
TRBJ2-1,-,-,TRBV15,CATSRGGLNVIYNEQFF,TGTGCCACCAGCAGAGGGGGACTTAATGTTATCTACAATGAGCAGTTCTTC
TRBJ2-1,TRBD2,-,TRBV27,CASSFSGSGNEQFF,TGTGCCAGCAGTTTTAGCGGGAGTGGGAATGAGCAGTTCTTC
TRBJ1-1,-,-,TRBV18,CASSPLADMNTEAFF,TGTGCCAGCTCACCATTGGCAGACATGAACACTGAAGCTTTCTTT
TRBJ2-2,-,few,TRBV4-2,CASSPGVRVAGELFF,TGTGCCAGCAGCCCCGGAGTCCGGGTTGCCGGGGAGCTGTTTTTT
TRBJ2-2,TRBD1,-,TRBV19,CASNYIDRASPGELFF,TGTGCCAGTAACTACATTGACAGGGCTTCGCCCGGGGAGCTGTTTTTT
TRBJ2-5,TRBD2,-,TRBV3-1/TRBV3-2,CASSRGTSGKETQYF,TGTGCCAGCAGCCGGGGGACTAGCGGGAAAGAGACCCAGTACTTC
TRBJ2-5,-,once,TRBV2,CASSEQGETQYF,TGTGCCAGCAGTGAACAGGGTGAGACCCAGTACTTC
TRBJ2-1,TRBD1,-,TRBV18,CASSGPTGGNEQFF,TGTGCCAGCTCAGGCCCTACAGGGGGCAATGAGCAGTTCTTC
TRBJ1-5,-,-,TRBV9,CASSGGQSVNQPQHF,TGTGCCAGCAGCGGTGGACAGTCAGTGAATCAGCCCCAGCATTTT
TRBJ1-5,TRBD1,few,TRBV27,CASSWGGQGNNQPQHF,TGTGCCAGCAGTTGGGGGGGACAGGGAAACAATCAGCCCCAGCATTTT
TRBJ1-1,TRBD1,-,TRBV29-1,CSVQGSTEAFF,TGCAGCGTACAGGGGAGCACTGAAGCTTTCTTT
TRBJ2-5,-,-,TRBV5-1,CASSLVSDQETQYF,TGCGCCAGCTCCCTGGTGAGTGACCAAGAGACCCAGTACTTC
TRBJ2-5,-,-,TRBV5-5,CASSLEGGPETQYF,TGTGCCAGCAGCTTGGAAGGGGGTCCAGAGACCCAGTACTTC
TRBJ1-2,-,-,TRBV5-4,CATKAASGANYGYTF,TGTGCCACTAAGGCGGCTTCAGGGGCTAACTATGGCTACACCTTC
TRBJ2-5,TRBD1,-,TRBV7-9,CASSPGQGAETQYF,TGTGCCAGCAGCCCCGGACAGGGAGCAGAGACCCAGTACTTC
TRBJ1-4,-,once,TRBV28,CASKTRSPRIRHLFF,TGTGCCAGCAAAACCCGGTCGCCGAGGATTAGGCACCTGTTTTTT
TRBJ1-4,-,-,TRBV6-6,CASSYGGTPNEKLFF,TGTGCCAGCAGTTACGGGGGGACCCCTAATGAAAAACTGTTTTTT
TRBJ1-2,TRBD1,-,TRBV18,CASSTIGQVPGGYTF,TGTGCCAGCTCAACTATCGGACAGGTCCCTGGTGGCTACACCTTC
TRBJ1-5,-,-,TRBV5-6,CASSSGLGRPQHF,TGTGCCAGCAGCTCTGGCCTCGGGAGGCCCCAGCATTTT
TRBJ1-5,-,few,TRBV18,CASSRETPPQPQHF,TGTGCCAGCTCACGAGAGACACCGCCCCAGCCCCAGCATTTT
TRBJ2-3,TRBD2,-,TRBV27,CASSSPGLAADTQYF,TGTGCCAGCAGTTCGCCGGGACTAGCGGCAGATACGCAGTATTTT
TRBJ2-2,TRBD2,-,TRBV9,CASSVGLAGNTGELFF,TGTGCCAGCAGCGTGGGACTAGCGGGCAACACCGGGGAGCTGTTTTTT
TRBJ2-1,TRBD2,-,TRBV6-4,CASSELAGSYNEQFF,TGTGCCAGCAGTGAGCTAGCGGGTTCCTACAATGAGCAGTTCTTC
TRBJ2-7,-,-,TRBV4-2,CASSQGVSAYEQYF,TGTGCCAGCAGCCAAGGGGTAAGCGCCTACGAGCAGTACTTC
TRBJ2-5,-,once,TRBV6-5,CASASQGYMETQYF,TGTGCCAGCGCTAGTCAGGGCTACATGGAGACCCAGTACTTC
TRBJ1-1,TRBD1,-,TRBV28,CASSSTGDTEAFF,TGTGCCAGCAGTTCAACAGGGGACACTGAAGCTTTCTTT
TRBJ1-1,TRBD1,-,TRBV6-2/TRBV6-3,CASSRTWDSVNTEAFF,TGTGCCAGCAGCCGAACCTGGGACAGCGTGAACACTGAAGCTTTCTTT
TRBJ2-1,TRBD1,-,TRBV2,CASSEPPGQGAGEQFF,TGTGCCAGCAGTGAACCTCCGGGACAGGGGGCAGGTGAGCAGTTCTTC
TRBJ2-5,-,-,TRBV27,CASSLIMAGQETQYF,TGTGCCAGCAGTTTAATCATGGCAGGACAAGAGACCCAGTACTTC
TRBJ2-7,-,-,TRBV20-1,CSALPGYEQYF,TGCAGTGCCCTACCGGGCTACGAGCAGTACTTC
TRBJ2-1,TRBD2,-,TRBV5-1,CASSPWASGSIEQFF,TGCGCCAGCAGCCCCTGGGCTAGCGGGAGCATTGAGCAGTTCTTC
TRBJ2-7,TRBD2,-,TRBV5-6,CASSFFVGGRTEQYF,TGTGCCAGCAGCTTCTTTGTTGGCGGGAGGACCGAGCAGTACTTC